This T cell receptor beta chain was sequenced for a study of shared clonotypes between healthy human individuals. The assay was immunoSEQ multiplex PCR, and TCRdb's table has in-frame clones only and misses some. Counted here are under 2,500,000 clones, about 94% occurring once; the ten biggest clones make up 0.1% to 0.15%. In its sample, this clone was seen once. V shed 3 bases and J shed 2 bases, with 8 bases lying between them. CDR1 is WNHNN, CDR2 SYGVQD, per germline (reference sequence). The CDR3 is made up of 14 amino acids. V and J are TRBV10-1 and TRBJ2-4; a possible D gene is TRBD1 (5 bases). The sequencing input was naive CD4+ T cells sorted from blood. Sample subset: CD45RA+ positively selected. The sequence was collected from a man between 18 and 29 years old in good health. CDR3 region: CASSDAGPKNIQYF. The CDR3, as DNA: TGCGCCAGCAGTGATGCAGGGCCCAAAAACATTCAGTACTTC.